This section outlines one T cell receptor beta chain sequence together with its context. Antigen unknown. With the read ending 3 residues before the CDR3 end, the germline J gene is used to fill in that end. The data were taken from a study of T cells in women clearing cervical HPV infection. The wider study: Case blood was drawn a median approximately 21 weeks after lesion detection.

The table came from immunoSEQ multiplex PCR; TCRdb's copy has only in-frame clones and leaves some out. The sample has about 48,000 clones. General study points: A classifier using richness and V gene abundances reached an AUC of under 0.9. CIN3+ cases had significantly higher TCR richness than controls; evenness did not differ.

Cervical HPV DNA detected by MY09/MY11 PCR, typed by dot-blot. The V end lost 1 base, the J end lost 2 bases, and 8 bases lay between the germline ends. The germline gives CDR1 SGHAT, CDR2 FQNNGV. This CDR3 has 14 residues. Sequencing was carried out using blood buffy coat. The V gene is TRBV11-2, the J gene TRBJ2-5; D gene unclear. The source is a woman between 18 and 75 years old with a cervical HPV16 infection that either progressed to CIN3+ or cleared (not recorded which). CDR3 amino acids: CASSLALRQETQYF. Incomplete CDR3 DNA: TGTGCCAGCAGCTTAGCTCTCAGGCAAGAGACC.